One and the same sample provided the 22 T cell receptor beta chains below, sequenced in a study of OX40 agonist ivuxolimab in advanced cancers. Assay used: immunoSEQ multiplex PCR; TCRdb lists only in-frame clones, some missing. Of under 65,000 clones listed, 70% to 90% were seen once; the top ten hold approximately 0.32%. The sequenced sample was CD4+ or CD8+ T cells sorted from blood, obtained in a trial of the OX40 agonist ivuxolimab. These receptors originate from an adult with an advanced solid tumor such as melanoma, head and neck, liver or kidney cancer.

The chain joins TRBV29-1 to TRBJ1-2; no firm D call. This CDR3 contains 11 residues. The V gene's germline CDR1 is SQVTM and CDR2 ANQGSEA. Trimming cost V 4 bases and J 8 bases, with 11 bases left between them. CDR3 nucleotides: TGCAGCGTTGTGGAGACACAAGGCTACACCTTC. Protein product: CSVVETQGYTF.

The chain combines TRBV11-2 with TRBJ2-7, with TRBD1 identical over 9 bases. The germline V gene encodes CDR1 SGHAT and CDR2 FQNNGV. This CDR3 region has 15 residues. Trimming at V came to 5 bases and at J to 3 bases, leaving 8 bases not matched to a gene. CDR3 DNA sequence: TGTGCCAGCAGCCCACAGGGGGCTGCTGGCTACGAGCAGTACTTC. Translated: CASSPQGAAGYEQYF.

The V and J genes are TRBV6-1 and TRBJ1-2, with D uncertain. Trimming stripped 3 bases from V and 7 bases from J, with 12 bases between. The CDR3 sequence is 13 residues long. Per the germline V gene, CDR1 is MNHNS and CDR2 is SASEGT. The chain's CDR3 is CASSEAGNSGYTF. The CDR3 region has the DNA TGTGCCAGCAGTGAGGCGGGTAACAGTGGCTACACCTTC.

In its sample, this clone was seen once. The chain recombines TRBV7-2 with TRBJ2-3; no clear D. The CDR3 length is 13 residues. Germline lookup yields CDR1 SGHTA and CDR2 FQGNSA. Trimming took off 3 bases at V and 2 bases at J, with 6 bases between the two ends. CDR3 amino acids: CASSFTITDTQYF. CDR3 sequence (DNA): TGTGCCAGCAGCTTCACCATCACAGATACGCAGTATTTT.

The sample holds a few counts of this clone. V and J are TRBV27 and TRBJ2-6; D ambiguous. Germline V CDR1 and CDR2: MNHEY, SMNVEV (reference sequence). Trimming left V 2 bases short and J 0 bases short, with 14 bases between. The CDR3 is made up of 18 amino acids. The CDR3, as DNA: TGTGCCAGCAGTTTAATTCGGCAGACCTACTCTGGGGCCAACGTCCTGACTTTC. Protein: CASSLIRQTYSGANVLTF.

This clone was seen a single time. The chain has TRBV19 and TRBJ2-7; tentative D call: TRBD1 (6 bases). CDR1 and CDR2 from the germline V gene are LNHDA and SQIVND (reference sequence). The CDR3 length is 15 residues. Trimming cost V 0 bases and J 3 bases, with 12 bases left between them. Written as DNA, the CDR3 is TGTGCCAGTAGTATAGACCAAACAGGGTTCTACGAGCAGTACTTC. Residues: CASSIDQTGFYEQYF.

V gene TRBV7-8 combines with J gene TRBJ1-5, with D uncertain. The CDR3 runs to 15 residues. The germline V gene has CDR1 SGHVS and CDR2 FQNEAQ. The germline V and J ends were trimmed by 1 base and 4 bases, with 11 bases remaining between them. This chain's CDR3 is CASSLGGPRNQPQHF. CDR3 coding DNA: TGTGCCAGCAGCTTAGGGGGTCCTAGGAATCAGCCCCAGCATTTT.

The chain employs TRBV12-5 and TRBJ1-1; D is ambiguous. Germline values: CDR1 LGHNT, CDR2 FRNRAP. The ends were cut back, 1 base at V and 3 bases at J, with 6 bases in the middle. The CDR3 length is 13 residues. CDR3 DNA sequence: TGTGCTAGTGGTTTGGCCCGGCACACTGAAGCTTTCTTT. This gives the protein CASGLARHTEAFF.

The chain recombines TRBV2 with TRBJ2-7; D unclear. Germline loops: CDR1 SNHLY, CDR2 FYNNEI. V lost 6 bases and J lost 3, with 15 bases in between. There are 14 residues in the CDR3. CDR3 DNA: TGTGCCAGCAGCGGCCAGGTGCTCTACTACGAGCAGTACTTC. This sequence encodes CASSGQVLYYEQYF.

The chain combines TRBV18 with TRBJ1-1; tentatively, D is TRBD1 (5 bases). Trimming removed 3 bases at V and 3 bases at J, with 11 bases between. Germline V lookup: CDR1 KGHSH, CDR2 LQKENI. CDR3 length equals 14 residues. The CDR3 nucleotides read TGTGCCAGCTCACCGCAGAAAGGGGACACTGAAGCTTTCTTT. Translating it yields CASSPQKGDTEAFF.

CDR3 in DNA: TGTGCCAGAAGCCCCCCCGGGAGGACTGAAGCTTTCTTT. It yields the protein CARSPPGRTEAFF. This chain links TRBV5-3 with TRBJ1-1; D not certain. TRBV5-3 is known as an ORF, though its function is uncertain. V gave up 4 bases and J gave up 5 bases, with 12 bases separating them. CDR3 length equals 13 residues.

As DNA, the CDR3 is TGTGCCAGCTCACCACAGGGACAGGCGGCAGATACGCAGTATTTT. Translating it yields CASSPQGQAADTQYF. The chain is built from TRBV18 and TRBJ2-3; TRBD1 agrees at 8 bases. V dropped 1 base and J dropped 4; count of bases not matched to a gene: 4. Germline CDR1 and CDR2: KGHSH and LQKENI. CDR3 length: 15 amino acids.

The rearrangement uses TRBV6-6 and TRBJ1-6; weak D call: TRBD1 (5 bases). The V and J ends lost 5 bases and 8 bases respectively, with 13 bases between them. The germline gives CDR1 MNHNY, CDR2 SVGAGI (reference sequence). The CDR3 covers 14 residues. This CDR3 reads CASSTGLNYSPLHF. The CDR3 DNA reads TGTGCCAGCAGTACGGGACTCAACTATTCACCCCTCCACTTT.

This rearrangement joins TRBV4-1 to TRBJ2-2; 9 bases fit TRBD2. J was trimmed by 3 bases and V by 0 bases; bases with no gene match: 5. Germline V gene lookup returns CDR1 MGHRA and CDR2 YSYEKL. CDR3 length equals 17 residues. The CDR3 is CASSQDPLAGYTGELFF. The CDR3 coding sequence is TGCGCCAGCAGCCAAGATCCGCTAGCGGGGTACACCGGGGAGCTGTTTTTT.

The genes are TRBV19 and TRBJ1-4; a possible D gene is TRBD1 (6 bases). Germline lookup yields CDR1 LNHDA and CDR2 SQIVND (reference sequence). The CDR3 length is 16 residues. The V end lost 5 bases, the J end lost 8 bases, and 21 bases lay between the germline ends. CDR3 sequence (DNA): TGTGCCAGTAGTCAGGACAGCCTAACTGGCGGGGAAAAACTGTTTTTT. It yields the protein CASSQDSLTGGEKLFF.

There are a few counts of this clone. The chain has TRBV11-2 and TRBJ2-3, with unresolved D. From germline, CDR1 is SGHAT and CDR2 FQNNGV. The CDR3 spans 14 residues. V was pared by 2 bases and J by 4 bases, with 10 bases between. The CDR3 loop reads CASSLIGFADTQYF. The CDR3 DNA follows: TGTGCCAGCAGCTTAATCGGTTTCGCAGATACGCAGTATTTT.

This clone has only a few counts. The chain employs TRBV5-1 and TRBJ2-7; D is unclear. The CDR3 runs 16 residues. Per germline, CDR1 SGHRS and CDR2 YFSETQ. V dropped 4 bases and J dropped 4 bases, with 21 bases sitting between them. The CDR3 sequence: CASSDWTFGRSYEQYF. The CDR3 DNA reads as TGCGCCAGCAGCGACTGGACCTTTGGTAGGTCTTACGAGCAGTACTTC.

The genes are TRBV10-1 and TRBJ2-5, with a weak D call TRBD2 (5 bases). CDR1 and CDR2 (germline): WNHNN, SYGVQD (reference sequence). Trimming shortened V by 3 bases and J by 1 base, and 15 bases separated the two germline ends. This CDR3 has 16 residues. CDR3 loop: CASSDGSRGGQETQYF. CDR3 nucleotide sequence: TGCGCCAGCAGTGATGGCTCCCGAGGAGGCCAAGAGACCCAGTACTTC.

In DNA form, the CDR3 reads TGTGCCTGGAGCGGCAGGGTGAATCAGCCCCAGCATTTT. Translating gives CAWSGRVNQPQHF. V and J are TRBV30 and TRBJ1-5; possibly TRBD1 for D (5 bases). V was trimmed by 3 bases and J by 4 bases, leaving 10 bases between them. The CDR3 loop spans 13 amino acids. Per germline, CDR1 GTSNPN and CDR2 SVGIG (reference sequence).

The chain uses TRBV7-2 and TRBJ2-7, with 7 bases lining up with TRBD1. This CDR3 has 12 residues. Germline lookup yields CDR1 SGHTA and CDR2 FQGNSA. The V segment lost 5 bases and the J segment 3 bases; nucleotides outside the gene matches: 1. CDR3 nucleotide sequence: TGTGCCAGCAGCAGACAGGGCTACGAGCAGTACTTC. Translation gives CASSRQGYEQYF.

Remarks on this clone: This sample also contains other DNA sequences that code for the same CDR3. This rearrangement joins TRBV6-1 to TRBJ1-5, with 7 bases fitting TRBD1. The CDR3 length is 13 residues. J was trimmed by 7 bases and V by 2 bases; bases with no gene match: 2. CDR1 MNHNS and CDR2 SASEGT come from the germline V gene. This CDR3 is CASSETGDQPQHF. DNA for the CDR3: TGTGCCAGCAGTGAAACAGGGGACCAGCCCCAGCATTTT.

The V and J genes are TRBV29-1 and TRBJ2-2; maybe TRBD1 (6 bases). Trimming stripped 2 bases from V and 1 base from J, with 11 bases between. Germline-derived CDR1 and CDR2 are SQVTM and ANQGSEA. This CDR3 has 15 amino acids. The CDR3 nucleotides read TGCAGCGTTGAAATGGGGGCGCTGAACACCGGGGAGCTGTTTTTT. Protein product: CSVEMGALNTGELFF.